The sequence of this T cell receptor beta chain was determined in a study of identical twins (TCRdb year 2016). Broadly, across the study: TCR alpha and beta repertoires from monozygotic twins, unrelated adults of various ages and cord blood were deep-sequenced to test whether fetal clonotypes persist. Replicate twin experiments were performed at different times using different library preparation protocols to rule out contamination.

Every donor was a healthy Caucasian. The twin cohort consisted of three pairs of female monozygotic twins, all aged 18 to 29 years. The RNA used for TCR libraries was isolated from peripheral blood mononuclear cells. The library was generated by 5' RACE. The sequencer was an Illumina HiSeq 2000. A universal primer binding site was added through template switching, and the final cDNA carried a unique molecular identifier so that TCR cDNA molecules could be counted accurately. Specific primers in the conserved constant-segment region were used to synthesize first-strand cDNA for TCR alpha and beta chains. To control for contamination, each cDNA library was double barcoded with a SMART-Mk sample barcode plus Illumina barcodes. TruSeq adapter sequences, together with Illumina sample barcodes, were added in two successive PCR steps. TCR alpha and beta cDNA libraries were sequenced on the Illumina HiSeq platform with custom primers. The paper's data handling went like this. MiGEC was used to process raw reads and extract unique molecular identifiers, and MiXCR was used to find CDR3 positions. Recombination models were inferred per individual with the repgenHMM and IGoR tools using an EM algorithm. Shared clonotype analysis was performed with the tcR package in R, normalizing sharing by the product of cloneset sizes. Out-of-frame nonproductive sequences were analyzed to study raw recombination free of thymic and clonal selection effects. Using fastp trimming at Q25 and MiXCR clonotype assembly, TCRdb reanalyzed the public sequencing data and kept in-frame beta chains. Every CDR3 protein is listed once, alongside the most common genes and DNA of its rows. It is TCRdb's table, rather than the study itself, that gives the V and J calls and clone size. For this sample the table gives hundreds of thousands of distinct CDR3 sequences, of which roughly 12% were detected only once. The ten top clones hold roughly 1.5% of the sample.

Overall study outcomes, separate from this receptor: Invariant T cells such as MAIT and iNKT could partly confound zero-insertion analyses, though diverse VJ usage argued against this for most clonotypes. Because the same donors could not be followed over many years, the conclusions relied on cross-sectional statistical analysis. Abundant cord blood beta clonotypes carried fewer insertions; young adult naive repertoires showed a weaker similar trend, while memory repertoires showed none. The excess sharing between twins in beta out-of-frame sequences was weaker because fewer shared sequences reduced the signal-to-noise ratio. Compared with coincidental sharing between unrelated individuals, an excess of low generation-probability sequences was observed among out-of-frame TCR alpha sequences shared between twins. In monozygotic twins, out-of-frame TCR alpha sharing was systematically underestimated by recombination models, although the models agreed with sharing between unrelated individuals.

Taken from the germline V gene, the CDR1 and CDR2 loops are SNHLY and FYNNEI. Including cysteine and phenylalanine, the CDR3 has 13 amino acids. Of all the DNA, just the CDR3 is kept, 39 bases in frame from base 1. V loses 3 bases of germline sequence and J loses 6 bases, and the interval between the two ends is 8 bases. This clonotype was found a few times. Its cognate antigen has yet to be identified. Base qualities are not recorded, but no much larger clone differs from it by a single base. The same specimen was also included in a second study, on yellow fever vaccine responses in identical twins. From the second report: The T cell response to vaccination in identical twins was reported by the authors to appear partly convergent and partly personalized. Focusing on identical twins, the study followed the T cell clones that responded to the vaccine, and did so with precision.

The sample comprised PBMCs. This TCR was recovered from a woman aged 18 to 35 in good health. Rearrangement joined TRBV2 to TRBJ2-2; the D gene remains uncertain. The CDR3 here reads CASSDESPGELFF. The nucleotide sequence reads TGTGCCAGCAGTGATGAAAGCCCCGGGGAGCTGTTTTTT.